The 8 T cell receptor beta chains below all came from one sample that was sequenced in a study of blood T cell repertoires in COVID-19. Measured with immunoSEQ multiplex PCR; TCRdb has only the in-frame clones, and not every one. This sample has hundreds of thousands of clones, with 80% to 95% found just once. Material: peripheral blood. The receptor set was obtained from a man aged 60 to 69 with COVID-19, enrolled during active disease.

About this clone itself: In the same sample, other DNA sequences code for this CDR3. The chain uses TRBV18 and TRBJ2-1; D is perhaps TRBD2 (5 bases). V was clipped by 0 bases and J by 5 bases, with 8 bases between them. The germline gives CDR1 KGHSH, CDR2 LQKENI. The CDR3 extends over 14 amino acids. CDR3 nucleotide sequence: TGTGCCAGCTCACCACCGCCCGGGAACAATGAGCAGTTCTTC. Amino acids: CASSPPPGNNEQFF.

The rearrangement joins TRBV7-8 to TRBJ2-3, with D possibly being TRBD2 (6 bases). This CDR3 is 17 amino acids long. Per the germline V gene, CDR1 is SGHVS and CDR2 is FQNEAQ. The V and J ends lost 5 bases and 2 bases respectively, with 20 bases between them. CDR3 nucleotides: TGTGCCAGCAGCCCTAGTTCGGGACTGAGACCCACAGATACGCAGTATTTT. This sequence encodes CASSPSSGLRPTDTQYF.

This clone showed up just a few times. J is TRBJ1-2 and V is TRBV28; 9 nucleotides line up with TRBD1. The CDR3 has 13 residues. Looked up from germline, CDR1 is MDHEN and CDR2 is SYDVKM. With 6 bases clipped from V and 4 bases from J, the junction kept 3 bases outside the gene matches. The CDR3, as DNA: TGTGCCAGCAGGACAGGGGGGGTCTATGGCTACACCTTC. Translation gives CASRTGGVYGYTF.

The CDR3 reads CASTNGGDLYYNEQFF. The CDR3 DNA is TGTGCCAGCACGAATGGGGGGGACTTGTACTACAATGAGCAGTTCTTC. The chain recombines TRBV19 with TRBJ2-1; 7 positions match TRBD2. The trim removed 9 bases at V and 3 bases at J, leaving 14 bases unmatched. CDR1 and CDR2 from the germline V gene are LNHDA and SQIVND (reference sequence). The CDR3 is 16 residues long.

The chain's CDR3 is CASSQDQAGIYNEQFF. The DNA of the CDR3 is TGCGCCAGCAGCCAAGATCAAGCGGGAATCTACAATGAGCAGTTCTTC. V and J are TRBV4-1 and TRBJ2-1; 7 bases line up with TRBD2. Germline CDR1 is MGHRA and CDR2 is YSYEKL. The length of the CDR3 is 16 residues. Trimming cost V 0 bases and J 3 bases; bases outside gene matches: 5.

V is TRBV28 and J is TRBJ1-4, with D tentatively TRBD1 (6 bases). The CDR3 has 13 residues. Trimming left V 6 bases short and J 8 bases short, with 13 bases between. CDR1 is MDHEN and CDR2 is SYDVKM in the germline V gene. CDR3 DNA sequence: TGTGCCAGCAGGAGCCCAGGGGTCGAAAAACTGTTTTTT. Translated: CASRSPGVEKLFF.

The CDR3: CASSVGGGTYNEQFF. DNA of the CDR3: TGTGCCAGCAGCGTAGGCGGGGGAACCTACAATGAGCAGTTCTTC. This chain uses TRBV9 with TRBJ2-1, with 7 bases that match TRBD2. This CDR3 is built from 15 residues. Per the germline V gene, CDR1 is SGDLS and CDR2 is YYNGEE. V dropped 0 bases and J dropped 2; count of bases not matched to a gene: 2.

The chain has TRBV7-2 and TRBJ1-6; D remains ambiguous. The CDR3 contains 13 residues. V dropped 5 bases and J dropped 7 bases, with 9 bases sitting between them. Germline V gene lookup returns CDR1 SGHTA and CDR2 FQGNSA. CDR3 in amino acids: CASSTAVNSPLHF. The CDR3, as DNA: TGTGCCAGCAGCACCGCAGTAAATTCACCCCTCCACTTT.